Listed below are T cell receptor beta chains from one sample, sequenced in a study of blood T cell repertoires in COVID-19. Method: immunoSEQ multiplex PCR; TCRdb's copy keeps in-frame clones and lacks some. Of under 85,000 clones listed, 65% to 85% are singletons. The specimen was peripheral blood. The receptors were sampled from a man aged 55 to 70 with active or convalescent COVID-19. Both conserved end residues are part of each CDR3. The order of the fields is J gene, D gene, clone size, V gene, CDR3 DNA, CDR3 protein. D genes are given only for firm matches. Size is stated for part of the rows, as once, few or many counts, or as a class when the clone is expanded.

J: TRBJ2-7
D: TRBD1
size: .
V: TRBV6-6
DNA: TGTGCCAGCACCACACAGGGGAGCGACGAGCAGTACTTC
CDR3: CASTTQGSDEQYF

J: TRBJ1-1
D: TRBD1
size: .
V: TRBV19
DNA: TGTGCCAGTAGTATGTTAGGGGGCGGCACTGAAGCTTTCTTT
CDR3: CASSMLGGGTEAFF

J: TRBJ2-3
D: .
size: .
V: TRBV5-1
DNA: TGCGCCAGCAGCTTGACAGGGCCGAGCACAGATACGCAGTATTTT
CDR3: CASSLTGPSTDTQYF

J: TRBJ1-2
D: TRBD1
size: few
V: TRBV6-5
DNA: TGTGCCAGCAGTTACAGGGACAGGACTAACTATGGCTACACCTTC
CDR3: CASSYRDRTNYGYTF

J: TRBJ2-7
D: .
size: .
V: TRBV13
DNA: TGTGCCAGCAGCTTAGCCCTGGGCAGGGGCCCCTACGAGCAGTACTTC
CDR3: CASSLALGRGPYEQYF

J: TRBJ2-3
D: TRBD2
size: .
V: TRBV5-6
DNA: TGTGCCAGCAGCTGGCTTGAAGCGGGGTGGAAAGATACGCAGTATTTT
CDR3: CASSWLEAGWKDTQYF

J: TRBJ2-7
D: TRBD1
size: .
V: TRBV27
DNA: TGTGCCAGCAGCCAGGGGGCGACAGGGGGCTACGAGCAGTACTTC
CDR3: CASSQGATGGYEQYF

J: TRBJ2-1
D: TRBD2
size: .
V: TRBV6-2/TRBV6-3
DNA: TGTGCCAGCAGTTACTTCGCTAGCGGGGGGGCCGGTGAGCAGTTCTTC
CDR3: CASSYFASGGAGEQFF

J: TRBJ1-6
D: TRBD1
size: .
V: TRBV10-3
DNA: TGTGCCATCAGTGAGCAGGGGGCGGAGAATTCACCCCTCCACTTT
CDR3: CAISEQGAENSPLHF

J: TRBJ2-7
D: TRBD2
size: .
V: TRBV19
DNA: TGTGCCAGTAGTCTGGGCGGGGGGTCCATCCCCTCCTACGAGCAGTACTTC
CDR3: CASSLGGGSIPSYEQYF

J: TRBJ1-4
D: TRBD1
size: .
V: TRBV19
DNA: TGTGCCAGTAGTATCGGACAGGCCCCGGACGAAAAACTGTTTTTT
CDR3: CASSIGQAPDEKLFF

J: TRBJ2-1
D: TRBD2
size: .
V: TRBV7-2
DNA: TGTGCCAGCACAGGCGGGGGGTCCTACAATGAGCAGTTCTTC
CDR3: CASTGGGSYNEQFF

J: TRBJ2-3
D: .
size: .
V: TRBV6-5
DNA: TGTGCCAGCAGTTACGCCGGACACCGGATTAGGGATACGCAGTATTTT
CDR3: CASSYAGHRIRDTQYF

J: TRBJ1-2
D: TRBD1
size: .
V: TRBV7-2
DNA: TGTGCCAGCAGCTTAGCTCGGACAGGGCGAGAAGGCTACACCTTC
CDR3: CASSLARTGREGYTF

J: TRBJ1-1
D: .
size: .
V: TRBV5-1
DNA: TGCGCCAGCAGCACGAGTAACACTGAAGCTTTCTTT
CDR3: CASSTSNTEAFF

J: TRBJ1-5
D: .
size: .
V: TRBV5-1
DNA: TGCGCCAGCAGCTTGGAGCTGGGGGGTCAGCCCCAGCATTTT
CDR3: CASSLELGGQPQHF

J: TRBJ2-1
D: .
size: .
V: TRBV5-4
DNA: TGTGCCAGCAGCCCGAGGGGGGGGGCCGGGAATGAGCAGTTCTTC
CDR3: CASSPRGGAGNEQFF

J: TRBJ2-5
D: .
size: .
V: TRBV6-1
DNA: TGTGCCAGCAGTGAAGGACAGGTCCAAGAGACCCAGTACTTC
CDR3: CASSEGQVQETQYF

J: TRBJ2-1
D: TRBD2
size: .
V: TRBV9
DNA: TGTGCCAGCAGCTCCCGGACTAGCGGGGGGGCCAACAATGAGCAGTTCTTC
CDR3: CASSSRTSGGANNEQFF

J: TRBJ1-1
D: .
size: once
V: TRBV27
DNA: TGTGCCAGCAGTTTGATCCCAGGAAACATGAACACTGAAGCTTTCTTT
CDR3: CASSLIPGNMNTEAFF

J: TRBJ1-4
D: TRBD1
size: .
V: TRBV5-5
DNA: TGTGCCAGCAACGATCCCCCTGGGACAGGGAGTGAAAAACTGTTTTTT
CDR3: CASNDPPGTGSEKLFF

J: TRBJ2-3
D: TRBD1
size: .
V: TRBV5-4
DNA: TGTGCCAGCAGCTTGTTTACAGGGGCCAGCACAGATACGCAGTATTTT
CDR3: CASSLFTGASTDTQYF

J: TRBJ1-2
D: TRBD1
size: .
V: TRBV3-1/TRBV3-2
DNA: TGTGCCAGCAGTTTTACAGGGGGCTATGGCTACACCTTC
CDR3: CASSFTGGYGYTF

J: TRBJ1-2
D: .
size: .
V: TRBV2
DNA: TGTGCCAGCAGTGGCAAAGGAGCAATCTATGGCTACACCTTC
CDR3: CASSGKGAIYGYTF

J: TRBJ2-2
D: .
size: .
V: TRBV9
DNA: TGTGCCAGCAGCGTAGCTGTCGGGGCGAACACCGGGGAGCTGTTTTTT
CDR3: CASSVAVGANTGELFF

J: TRBJ1-4
D: .
size: .
V: TRBV7-2
DNA: TGTGCCAGCAGCTTATCAAGGGGTGCAACTAATGAAAAACTGTTTTTT
CDR3: CASSLSRGATNEKLFF

J: TRBJ1-1
D: TRBD1
size: many
V: TRBV5-1
DNA: TGCGCCAGCAGCCCAACGGACAGGGCCGGTGAAGCTTTCTTT
CDR3: CASSPTDRAGEAFF